A single sample gave rise to the 30 T cell receptor beta chains below, sequenced in a study of shared clonotypes between healthy human individuals. TCRdb's table, derived via immunoSEQ multiplex PCR, lists solely in-frame clones and lacks some. This sample has millions of clones; just over 90% occur once, and the top ten carry about 0.39%. Sequenced sample: naive CD4+ T cells from PBMCs. Subset given: CD45RA+ positively selected. These receptors were collected from a man younger than 35 in good health. Some clones in this sample may be carry-over from other donors' samples.

The chain employs TRBV9 and TRBJ2-5; the match to TRBD1 covers 8 bases. CDR1 SGDLS and CDR2 YYNGEE come from the germline V gene. This CDR3 has 16 amino acids. After removal of 2 bases from V and 1 base from J, the junction contained 7 bases not matched to a gene. In DNA, the CDR3 is TGTGCCAGCAGCGTCCGACAGGGGCTCCCCCAAGAGACCCAGTACTTC. It specifies CASSVRQGLPQETQYF.

This clone appeared once. CDR3 sequence reads: CASSQDYGYGYTF. For the CDR3, the DNA is TGCGCCAGCAGCCAAGACTACGGGTATGGCTACACCTTC. The chain carries TRBV4-1 and TRBJ1-2, with D unclear. The CDR3 contains 13 residues. Germline V CDR1 and CDR2: MGHRA, YSYEKL. Trimming cost V 0 bases and J 5 bases, with 7 bases left between them.

This chain links TRBV30 with TRBJ2-1; D might be TRBD1 or TRBD2, each matching 5 bases. The CDR3 covers 13 residues. V lost 3 bases and J lost 9, with 15 bases in between. Germline CDR1 reads GTSNPN; CDR2 reads SVGIG (reference sequence). The CDR3 reads CAWSGDLAGEQFF. The CDR3 DNA sequence: TGTGCCTGGAGCGGGGACCTCGCGGGTGAGCAGTTCTTC.

The chain's CDR3 is CASSFVVLRSTDTQYF. Here the CDR3 DNA reads TGTGCCAGCAGCTTCGTTGTTCTCCGGAGCACAGATACGCAGTATTTT. This chain joins TRBV5-4 and TRBJ2-3; no reliable D call. There are 16 residues in the CDR3. Germline V CDR1 and CDR2: SGHNT, YYREEE (reference sequence). Trimming cost V 2 bases and J 0 bases, with 13 bases left between them.

The J gene is TRBJ2-5, the V gene TRBV7-9; 9 bases align to TRBD1. V shed 4 bases and J 5 bases; nucleotides not matched to a gene: 8. This CDR3 is 15 amino acids long. CDR1 is SEHNR, CDR2 FQNEAQ, per germline (reference sequence). The CDR3 sequence: CASSSGTGRWETQYF. Here the CDR3 DNA reads TGTGCCAGCAGCTCCGGGACAGGGCGGTGGGAGACCCAGTACTTC. The entire variable domain, with the rest obtained from reference TRBV7-9 and TRBJ2-5, is as follows: DTGVSQNPRHKITKRGQNVTFRCDPISEHNRLYWYRQTLGQGPEFLTYFQNEAQLEKSRLLSDRFSAERPKGSFSTLEIQRTEQGDSAMYLCASSSGTGRWETQYFGPGTRLLVL.

This clone was picked up one time. The rearrangement uses TRBV25-1 and TRBJ2-3; unclear D gene. There are 10 residues in the CDR3. Trimming removed 8 bases from V and 10 bases from J, with 10 bases in between. CDR1 and CDR2 from the germline V gene are MGHDK and SYGVNS. The CDR3 sequence is CASAGPSQYF. CDR3 in DNA: TGTGCCAGCGCCGGCCCTTCGCAGTATTTT.

About this clone: The sample carries other DNA sequences with the same CDR3. This sequence joins TRBV30 and TRBJ1-5; possibly TRBD1 for D (6 bases). V was cut by 2 bases and J by 4 bases, with 9 bases left in between. The CDR3 runs to 13 residues. Germline loops: CDR1 GTSNPN, CDR2 SVGIG (reference sequence). The CDR3 spells CAWSRQGNQPQHF. Here the CDR3 DNA reads TGTGCCTGGAGTCGTCAGGGGAATCAGCCCCAGCATTTT. The entire variable domain, with the rest obtained from reference TRBV30 and TRBJ1-5, is as follows: SQTIHQWPATLVQPVGSPLSLECTVEGTSNPNLYWYRQAAGRGLQLLFYSVGIGQISSEVPQNLSASRPQDRQFILSSKKLLLSDSGFYLCAWSRQGNQPQHFGDGTRLSIL.

This chain uses TRBV5-1 with TRBJ2-5, with a weak D call TRBD1 (6 bases). This CDR3 is built from 15 residues. V shed 0 bases and J shed 4 bases, with 13 bases lying between them. Germline V lookup: CDR1 SGHRS, CDR2 YFSETQ. CDR3 DNA sequence: TGCGCCAGCAGCTTGGGTCACCAGGGGACAGAGACCCAGTACTTC. Amino acids: CASSLGHQGTETQYF.

As regards this clone: The sample contains more than one DNA sequence encoding this CDR3. The genes are TRBV2 and TRBJ1-5, with D unclear. Deletions cut 6 bases from V and 6 bases from J, with 9 bases between. There are 12 residues in the CDR3. In germline, CDR1 is SNHLY, CDR2 FYNNEI. The CDR3 DNA sequence: TGTGCCAGCAGCCCGGGCGGTCAGCCCCAGCATTTT. It is translated as CASSPGGQPQHF.

V gene TRBV5-4 combines with J gene TRBJ1-3, with D possibly being TRBD1 (6 bases). V gave up 3 bases and J gave up 0 bases, with 13 bases separating them. CDR3 size: 16 residues. CDR1 and CDR2 (germline): SGHNT, YYREEE (reference sequence). The CDR3 protein is CASSYPGGHSGNTIYF. For the CDR3, the DNA is TGTGCCAGCAGCTATCCCGGGGGCCACTCTGGAAACACCATATATTTT.

This chain uses TRBV11-2 with TRBJ2-5; 7 bases map to TRBD2. The CDR3 consists of 19 residues. The V gene end was trimmed by 5 bases and the J gene end by 4 bases; junction bases not matched to a gene: 22. Germline assignment: CDR1 SGHAT and CDR2 FQNNGV. CDR3 sequence: CASSLKGVLARERGETQYF. CDR3 DNA: TGTGCCAGCAGCCTGAAGGGCGTGTTGGCGCGGGAGAGAGGAGAGACCCAGTACTTC. Based on the CDR3 plus reference TRBV11-2 and TRBJ2-5, the full variable domain is EAGVAQSPRYKIIEKRQSVAFWCNPISGHATLYWYQQILGQGPKLLIQFQNNGVVDDSQLPKDRFSAERLKGVDSTLKIQPAKLEDSAVYLCASSLKGVLARERGETQYFGPGTRLLVL.

The chain has TRBV29-1 and TRBJ1-2; no clear D. The CDR3 runs 12 residues. The V end was cut by 1 base, the J end by 8 bases, with 11 bases between. Germline-derived CDR1 and CDR2 are SQVTM and ANQGSEA. The CDR3 protein is CSVEGFLGGYTF. The CDR3 DNA follows: TGCAGCGTTGAAGGTTTTTTAGGCGGCTACACCTTC.

This sequence joins TRBV6-4 and TRBJ2-1; 14 bases are shared with TRBD2. V was clipped by 10 bases and J by 3 bases; unmatched bases: 8. This CDR3 has 16 residues. The germline V gene encodes CDR1 MRHNA and CDR2 SNTAGT. The CDR3 region has the DNA TGTGCCATCCTAAGACTAGCGGGAGGGTTCTACAATGAGCAGTTCTTC. As protein: CAILRLAGGFYNEQFF.

The V and J genes are TRBV7-2 and TRBJ2-7; TRBD1 aligns across 9 bases. The J segment lost 9 bases and the V segment lost 3 bases, leaving 9 bases of the junction unmatched. There are 14 residues in the CDR3. The germline CDR1 and CDR2 sequences are SGHTA and FQGNSA. The CDR3 DNA sequence: TGTGCCAGCAGCTTCCCCGGGACAGGGACGGGGCAGTACTTC. Its protein is CASSFPGTGTGQYF.

The chain is built from TRBV7-3 and TRBJ2-1; 8 positions agree with TRBD2. Germline lookup yields CDR1 SGHTA and CDR2 FQGTGA. CDR3 length: 14 amino acids. The V segment lost 5 bases and the J segment 10 bases; nucleotides outside the gene matches: 10. CDR3 DNA sequence: TGTGCCAGCAGCCCCGTACCAGCGGGGGACGAGCAGTTCTTC. Amino acids: CASSPVPAGDEQFF.

In DNA form, the CDR3 reads TGCGCCAGCAGCTCCAGGGTCTCCTACAATGAGCAGTTCTTC. The encoded protein is CASSSRVSYNEQFF. The chain carries TRBV5-1 and TRBJ2-1; perhaps TRBD1 as D (5 bases). Germline V lookup: CDR1 SGHRS, CDR2 YFSETQ. The CDR3 is 14 residues long. Trimming shortened V by 3 bases and J by 0 bases, and 7 bases separated the two germline ends. Using reference TRBV5-1 and TRBJ2-1 for the parts outside the CDR3, the full variable domain is KAGVTQTPRYLIKTRGQQVTLSCSPISGHRSVSWYQQTPGQGLQFLFEYFSETQRNKGNFPGRFSGRQFSNSRSEMNVSTLELGDSALYLCASSSRVSYNEQFFGPGTRLTVL.

This chain joins TRBV28 and TRBJ2-7; TRBD1 agrees at 10 bases. V dropped 7 bases and J dropped 3; count of bases not matched to a gene: 9. This CDR3 comprises 15 residues. Germline V lookup: CDR1 MDHEN, CDR2 SYDVKM. CDR3: CASTTTGGKDYEQYF. The DNA of the CDR3 is TGTGCCAGCACCACGACAGGGGGCAAAGACTACGAGCAGTACTTC.

The rearrangement links TRBV4-1 to TRBJ2-3; TRBD2 matches 8 bases. V lost 4 bases and J lost 4; bases outside the gene matches: 10. Germline V lookup: CDR1 MGHRA, CDR2 YSYEKL. This CDR3 has 16 amino acids. The CDR3 bases are TGCGCCAGCAGCCCCCTCGGGAGGGCCTCGGCAGATACGCAGTATTTT. The encoded protein is CASSPLGRASADTQYF.

This clone is a singleton in its sample. This same CDR3 is encoded by further DNA sequences in the sample. This chain joins TRBV6-5 and TRBJ2-7; D is perhaps TRBD1 or TRBD2 (5 bases each). The CDR3 runs 15 residues. The V end lost 2 bases, the J end lost 1 base, and 12 bases lay between the germline ends. In germline, CDR1 is MNHEY, CDR2 SVGAGI. CDR3 loop: CASSYGAGSSYEQYF. CDR3 in DNA: TGTGCCAGCAGTTACGGGGCAGGGAGTTCCTACGAGCAGTACTTC.

V is TRBV19 and J is TRBJ1-5, with TRBD1 as a possible D gene (6 bases). CDR1 is LNHDA and CDR2 is SQIVND in the germline V gene (reference sequence). The CDR3 extends over 15 amino acids. Deletions cut 5 bases from V and 3 bases from J, with 14 bases between. The CDR3 here is CASSGGQTNNQPQHF. CDR3 DNA sequence: TGTGCCAGTAGTGGAGGACAGACGAACAATCAGCCCCAGCATTTT. Full variable domain (rest looked up from reference TRBV19 and TRBJ1-5): DGGITQSPKYLFRKEGQNVTLSCEQNLNHDAMYWYRQDPGQGLRLIYYSQIVNDFQKGDIAEGYSVSREKKESFPLTVTSAQKNPTAFYLCASSGGQTNNQPQHFGDGTRLSIL.

CDR3 residues: CASSVQTGANQPQHF. CDR3 sequence (DNA): TGTGCCAGCAGTGTCCAGACAGGGGCAAATCAGCCCCAGCATTTT. V usage is TRBV6-1 and J usage is TRBJ1-5, with TRBD1 identical over 8 bases. Germline V gene lookup returns CDR1 MNHNS and CDR2 SASEGT. The junction had 6 bases not matched to a gene; V was cut back by 4 bases and J by 4 bases. CDR3 length: 15 residues.

The chain joins TRBV6-5 to TRBJ1-3; D is uncertain. Deletions cut 7 bases from V and 0 bases from J, with 7 bases between. Germline-derived CDR1 and CDR2 are MNHEY and SVGAGI. This CDR3 has 13 amino acids. CDR3 nucleotide sequence: TGTGCCAGCATCAGTTTCTCTGGAAACACCATATATTTT. This translates into CASISFSGNTIYF.

V and J are TRBV5-1 and TRBJ2-1, with 8 positions matching TRBD2. This CDR3 spans 15 amino acids. Germline lookup yields CDR1 SGHRS and CDR2 YFSETQ. The J segment lost 3 bases and the V segment lost 7 bases, leaving 9 bases of the junction unmatched. Here the CDR3 DNA reads TGCGCCAGCGGCAGCGGGAGATACAACTACAATGAGCAGTTCTTC. It encodes CASGSGRYNYNEQFF.

The chain links TRBV7-9 to TRBJ2-3; D unclear. The length of the CDR3 is 15 residues. Looked up from germline, CDR1 is SEHNR and CDR2 is FQNEAQ (reference sequence). Trimming removed 5 bases at V and 0 bases at J, with 12 bases between. Here the CDR3 DNA reads TGTGCCAGCAGCCCACGGACGGCTAGCACAGATACGCAGTATTTT. The encoded protein is CASSPRTASTDTQYF.

This clone appeared once. V and J are TRBV9 and TRBJ2-1; TRBD2 agrees at 8 bases. The germline V gene encodes CDR1 SGDLS and CDR2 YYNGEE. V shed 0 bases and J 4 bases; nucleotides not matched to a gene: 3. This CDR3 is 15 amino acids long. The chain's CDR3 is CASSVAASGYNEQFF. The CDR3 DNA is TGTGCCAGCAGCGTAGCGGCTAGCGGGTACAATGAGCAGTTCTTC.

The chain joins TRBV28 to TRBJ2-7; D tentatively reads TRBD1 or TRBD2 (5 bases each). Germline CDR1 is MDHEN and CDR2 is SYDVKM. The V and J ends lost 6 bases and 5 bases respectively, with 14 bases between them. This CDR3 region has 13 residues. The CDR3 sequence is CASSLGTPNEQYF. The CDR3 DNA reads as TGTGCCAGCAGCCTCGGGACCCCAAACGAGCAGTACTTC.

The genes are TRBV6-6 and TRBJ2-7; 8 bases agree with TRBD1. CDR3 length: 13 amino acids. The V segment lost 7 bases and the J segment 5 bases; nucleotides outside the gene matches: 7. CDR1 is MNHNY, CDR2 SVGAGI, per germline (reference sequence). The CDR3 coding sequence is TGTGCCAGCACCAGGGGACAGGCCAACGAGCAGTACTTC. Translated: CASTRGQANEQYF.

The chain employs TRBV19 and TRBJ1-1, with D perhaps matching TRBD1 (6 bases). The germline gives CDR1 LNHDA, CDR2 SQIVND (reference sequence). The V end was cut by 3 bases, the J end by 1 base, with 18 bases between. The CDR3 is 17 amino acids. The CDR3 protein is CASSIRGASLRNTEAFF. The CDR3 DNA reads TGTGCCAGTAGTATCCGGGGGGCGAGCTTGAGGAACACTGAAGCTTTCTTT.

In the case of this clone: The junction does not match germline at one end; this may be a read error. The CDR3 region has the DNA TGTGCCAGCAGTTTAGGGGGGGGACAGGGTGAAAAACTGTTTTTT. This codes for CASSLGGGQGEKLFF. The chain employs TRBV7-8 and TRBJ1-4; 9 bases map to TRBD1. The CDR3 covers 15 residues. CDR1 is SGHVS, CDR2 FQNEAQ, per germline.

The CDR3 loop reads CASSYKTGGFSDTQYF. The CDR3, as DNA: TGTGCCAGCAGCTATAAGACAGGGGGCTTTTCAGATACGCAGTATTTT. The rearrangement links TRBV9 to TRBJ2-3; 10 nucleotides match TRBD1. The germline CDR1 and CDR2 sequences are SGDLS and YYNGEE. The CDR3 is 16 residues long. With V trimmed by 4 bases and J by 4 bases, 9 bases remained unmatched.